This T cell receptor beta chain was retrieved from a study of blood T cell repertoires in COVID-19. Profiling relied on immunoSEQ multiplex PCR, and the TCRdb table lists in-frame clones only, not all of them. The repertoire holds roughly 100,000 clones, with about four fifths as singletons. Trimming cost V 3 bases and J 6 bases; bases outside gene matches: 2. This CDR3 has 13 amino acids. Germline V gene lookup returns CDR1 KGHSH and CDR2 LQKENI. What was sequenced was peripheral blood. V usage is TRBV18 and J usage is TRBJ2-1; the match to TRBD1 covers 7 bases. This sequence was found in a man aged 35 to 55 with active or convalescent COVID-19. For the CDR3, the DNA is TGTGCCAGCTCACCTGACAGGGTCAATGAGCAGTTCTTC. The encoded protein is CASSPDRVNEQFF.